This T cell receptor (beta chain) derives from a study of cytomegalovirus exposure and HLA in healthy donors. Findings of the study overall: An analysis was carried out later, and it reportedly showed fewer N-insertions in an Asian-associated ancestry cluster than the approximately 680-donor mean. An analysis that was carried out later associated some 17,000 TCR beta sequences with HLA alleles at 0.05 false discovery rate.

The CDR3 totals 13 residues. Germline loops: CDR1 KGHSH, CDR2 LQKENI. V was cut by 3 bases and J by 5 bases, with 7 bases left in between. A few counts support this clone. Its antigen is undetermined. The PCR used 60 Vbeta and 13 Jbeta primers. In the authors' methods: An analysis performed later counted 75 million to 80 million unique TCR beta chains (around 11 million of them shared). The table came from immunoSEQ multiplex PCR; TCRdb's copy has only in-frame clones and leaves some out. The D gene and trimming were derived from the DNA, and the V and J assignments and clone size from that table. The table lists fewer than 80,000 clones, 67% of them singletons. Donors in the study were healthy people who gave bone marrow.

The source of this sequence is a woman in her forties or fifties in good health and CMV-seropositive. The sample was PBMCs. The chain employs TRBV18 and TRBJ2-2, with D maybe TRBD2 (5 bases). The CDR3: CASSPRETGELFF. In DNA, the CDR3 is TGTGCCAGCTCACCTAGGGAGACCGGGGAGCTGTTTTTT.